This T cell receptor (beta chain) was identified during a study of early T cells in non-severe SARS-CoV-2 infection. Trimming took 4 bases from V and 1 from J, leaving 10 bases between them. Germline values: CDR1 MNHEY, CDR2 SVGAGI. This CDR3 is 14 amino acids long. Researchers attached unique molecular identifiers to individual cDNA molecules. From the 5' RACE reads, TCRdb called clonotypes with MiXCR, one entry per CDR3 protein. This sample has more than 95,000 distinct CDR3 sequences, with more than 9.5% found just once. This clonotype was seen a few times. V gene TRBV6-5 combines with J gene TRBJ1-1, with unresolved D. This clonotype was obtained from an adult who was a healthcare worker with PCR-confirmed SARS-CoV-2 infection or an uninfected control (not recorded which). This material consisted of whole blood, taken at baseline. This CDR3 is CASSSRPGNTEAFF. CDR3 bases: TGTGCCAGCAGTTCCCGGCCGGGGAACACTGAAGCTTTCTTT.